This T cell receptor beta chain was captured by sequencing in a study of T cell repertoires in cytomegalovirus infection. Study details: Public TCR beta signatures indicated both CMV infection and matching HLA type.

In TCRdb, the reads were re-called with MiXCR into one record per CDR3 protein. This table holds about 600,000 distinct CDR3 sequences, 24% found once. Study conclusions and caveats: The ex vivo response showed dominance by HLA-C-restricted CMV-specific TCR beta clonotypes. Individuals carrying CMV plus the relevant HLA were identified by cumulative frequency of public TCR beta families.

This clonotype turned up a few times. Its target is not known. The sequenced material came from CD8+ T cells from PBMCs. The TCR sequence derives from a human donor in good health (CMV status not recorded). Some clones in this sample may be carry-over from other donors' samples.

CDR3 amino acids: CASRDGNSPLHF. The DNA of the CDR3 is TGTGCCAGCAGAGACGGGAATTCACCCCTCCACTTT. The chain is built from TRBV7-9 and TRBJ1-6, with unresolved D. The germline CDR1 and CDR2 sequences are SEHNR and FQNEAQ (reference sequence). Trimming took 6 bases from V and 7 from J, leaving 7 bases between them. The CDR3 has 12 residues.